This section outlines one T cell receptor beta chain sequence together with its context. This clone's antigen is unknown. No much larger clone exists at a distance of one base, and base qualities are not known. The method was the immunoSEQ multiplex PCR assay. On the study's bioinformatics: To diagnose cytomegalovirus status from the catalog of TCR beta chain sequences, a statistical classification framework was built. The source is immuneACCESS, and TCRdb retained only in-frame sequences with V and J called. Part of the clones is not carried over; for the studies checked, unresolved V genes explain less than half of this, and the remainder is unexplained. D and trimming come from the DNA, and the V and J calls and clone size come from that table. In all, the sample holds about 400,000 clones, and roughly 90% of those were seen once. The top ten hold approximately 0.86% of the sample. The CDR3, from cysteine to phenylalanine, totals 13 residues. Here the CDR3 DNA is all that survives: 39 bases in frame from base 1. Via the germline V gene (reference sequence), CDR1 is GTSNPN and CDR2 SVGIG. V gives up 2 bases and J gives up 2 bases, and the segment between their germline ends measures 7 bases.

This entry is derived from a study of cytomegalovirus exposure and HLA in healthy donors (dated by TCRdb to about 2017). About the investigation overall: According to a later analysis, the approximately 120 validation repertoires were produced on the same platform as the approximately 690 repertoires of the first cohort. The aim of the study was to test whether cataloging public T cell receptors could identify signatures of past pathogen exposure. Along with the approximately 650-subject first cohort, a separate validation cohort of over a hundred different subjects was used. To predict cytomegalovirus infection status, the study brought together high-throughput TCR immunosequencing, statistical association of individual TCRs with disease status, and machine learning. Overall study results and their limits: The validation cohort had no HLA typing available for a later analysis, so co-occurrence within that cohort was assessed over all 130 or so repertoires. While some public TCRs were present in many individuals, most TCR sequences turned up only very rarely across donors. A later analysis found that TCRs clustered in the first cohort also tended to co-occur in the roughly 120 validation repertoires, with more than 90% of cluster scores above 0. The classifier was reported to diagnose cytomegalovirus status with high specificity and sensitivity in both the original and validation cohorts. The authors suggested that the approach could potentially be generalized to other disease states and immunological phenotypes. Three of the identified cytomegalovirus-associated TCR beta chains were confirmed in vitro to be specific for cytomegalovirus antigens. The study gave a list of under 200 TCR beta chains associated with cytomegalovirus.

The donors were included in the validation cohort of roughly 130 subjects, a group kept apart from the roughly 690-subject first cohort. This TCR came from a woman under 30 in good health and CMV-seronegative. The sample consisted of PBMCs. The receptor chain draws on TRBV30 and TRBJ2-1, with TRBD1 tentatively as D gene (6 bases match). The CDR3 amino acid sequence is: CAWSTGPYNEQFF. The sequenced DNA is TGTGCCTGGAGTACAGGGCCCTACAATGAGCAGTTCTTC.